What follows are 15 T cell receptor beta chains derived from one specimen sequenced in a study of beta chain features in type 1 diabetes. The investigators reverse transcribed all of the isolated RNA, so they sequenced expressed TCRB transcripts. Using immunoSEQ multiplex PCR, the repertoire was profiled, and TCRdb retains in-frame clones only, with some absent. The sample lists just over 450,000 clones, roughly 30% occurring once. Sequenced sample: naive CD4+ T cells from blood. The receptors come from a man between 18 and 29 years old in good health.

The chain is built from TRBV9 and TRBJ2-1, with TRBD2 matching 7 bases. Unmatched junction bases numbered 26, after V lost 3 bases and J lost 5 bases. The V gene's germline CDR1 is SGDLS and CDR2 YYNGEE. The CDR3 runs 21 residues. This chain's CDR3 is CASSAPTPGNLREIAHNEQFF. For the CDR3, the DNA is TGTGCCAGCAGCGCCCCGACTCCAGGGAATCTGCGGGAGATAGCTCACAATGAGCAGTTCTTC.

V usage is TRBV29-1 and J usage is TRBJ1-5, with TRBD1 as a possible D gene (6 bases). Trimming pared 2 bases from V and 1 base from J, leaving 18 bases between. The V gene's germline CDR1 is SQVTM and CDR2 ANQGSEA. This CDR3 has 17 residues. CDR3 protein: CSVEPTGIPESNQPQHF. The CDR3 bases are TGCAGCGTTGAACCTACAGGGATCCCTGAGAGCAATCAGCCCCAGCATTTT.

This chain joins TRBV30 and TRBJ1-5; D call uncertain. The V end was cut by 1 base, the J end by 10 bases, with 14 bases between. CDR1 is GTSNPN and CDR2 is SVGIG in the germline V gene (reference sequence). The CDR3 length is 13 residues. The CDR3 DNA sequence: TGTGCCTGGAGTGGTCTCCGCTCAGGACCCCAGCATTTT. This gives the protein CAWSGLRSGPQHF.

The genes are TRBV19 and TRBJ2-1; D is unresolved. Deletions cut 5 bases from V and 9 bases from J, with 11 bases between. This CDR3 has 12 amino acids. CDR1 and CDR2 from the germline V gene are LNHDA and SQIVND (reference sequence). The CDR3 sequence is CASSLAESEQFF. The CDR3 nucleotides are TGTGCCAGTAGTTTGGCAGAAAGTGAGCAGTTCTTC.

The chain combines TRBV29-1 with TRBJ1-1; D gene uncertain. V lost 7 bases and J 1 base, leaving 7 bases between the germline ends. Per germline, CDR1 SQVTM and CDR2 ANQGSEA. CDR3 length equals 11 residues. This chain's CDR3 is CSARQNTEAFF. The CDR3 bases are TGCAGCGCGAGACAGAACACTGAAGCTTTCTTT. Full variable domain (missing parts from reference TRBV29-1 and TRBJ1-1): SAVISQKPSRDICQRGTSLTIQCQVDSQVTMMFWYRQQPGQSLTLIATANQGSEATYESGFVIDKFPISRPNLTFSTLTVSNMSPEDSSIYLCSARQNTEAFFGQGTRLTVV.

This clone was detected only a few times. This chain links TRBV25-1 with TRBJ2-7; 9 bases match TRBD1. The CDR3 runs to 14 residues. Germline CDR1 MGHDK, CDR2 SYGVNS. The junction had 7 bases not matched to a gene; V was cut back by 3 bases and J by 7 bases. CDR3 in DNA: TGTGCCAGCAGTGAGCCGGGACAGGGAAATGAGCAGTACTTC. Translation gives CASSEPGQGNEQYF.

The rearrangement joins TRBV7-9 to TRBJ2-1; TRBD1 aligns across 9 bases. Germline V gene sequence: CDR1 SEHNR, CDR2 FQNEAQ (reference sequence). Trimming cost V 4 bases and J 7 bases; bases outside gene matches: 5. The CDR3 spans 14 residues. The CDR3 loop is CASSSGTGRNEQFF. The CDR3, as DNA: TGTGCCAGCAGCTCTGGGACAGGGAGGAATGAGCAGTTCTTC.

CDR3 sequence: CASSVAPLSSYNEQFF. CDR3 nucleotides: TGTGCCAGCAGCGTAGCTCCTTTGAGCTCCTACAATGAGCAGTTCTTC. The chain recombines TRBV9 with TRBJ2-1; no firm D call. The germline gives CDR1 SGDLS, CDR2 YYNGEE. The V and J ends lost 0 bases and 0 bases respectively, with 10 bases between them. The CDR3 consists of 16 residues.

The rearrangement links TRBV28 to TRBJ2-2; unclear D gene. Germline CDR1 and CDR2: MDHEN and SYDVKM. This CDR3 region has 12 residues. The V end lost 6 bases, the J end lost 4 bases, and 6 bases lay between the germline ends. Here the CDR3 reads CASSLSTGELFF. As DNA, the CDR3 is TGTGCCAGCAGCTTAAGCACCGGGGAGCTGTTTTTT.

The chain links TRBV5-4 to TRBJ2-7; 8 bases align to TRBD1. The trim removed 2 bases at V and 6 bases at J, leaving 10 bases unmatched. Germline values: CDR1 SGHNT, CDR2 YYREEE (reference sequence). The CDR3 extends over 15 amino acids. DNA for the CDR3: TGTGCCAGCAGCTTTGGTGGACAGGGTGTATCCGAGCAGTACTTC. Protein: CASSFGGQGVSEQYF.

This clone was found a few times. The chain has TRBV5-1 and TRBJ2-1; 11 bases match TRBD2. The V segment lost 4 bases and the J segment 3 bases; nucleotides outside the gene matches: 9. The CDR3 spans 17 residues. Germline values: CDR1 SGHRS, CDR2 YFSETQ. The CDR3 nucleotides read TGCGCCAGCAGCGGGGGACTAGCGGCATCAGGCTACAATGAGCAGTTCTTC. This sequence encodes CASSGGLAASGYNEQFF.

This clone was seen only a few times. This chain uses TRBV30 with TRBJ1-2; TRBD1 might be the D (5 bases). The CDR3 extends over 14 amino acids. The germline CDR1 and CDR2 sequences are GTSNPN and SVGIG (reference sequence). Trimming left V 0 bases short and J 4 bases short, with 12 bases between. CDR3 sequence reads: CAWSVRQRTYGYTF. The CDR3 DNA reads TGTGCCTGGAGTGTAAGACAGCGAACCTATGGCTACACCTTC.

The V call is TRBV5-1, the J call TRBJ2-5; 10 positions match TRBD2. Germline V gene sequence: CDR1 SGHRS, CDR2 YFSETQ. The CDR3 sequence is 16 residues long. V gave up 3 bases and J gave up 3 bases; unmatched junction bases: 8. For the CDR3, the DNA is TGCGCCAGCAGCTCCGCTCGGCTAGCGGGGGAAGAGACCCAGTACTTC. Protein product: CASSSARLAGEETQYF.

The V and J genes are TRBV15 and TRBJ2-1, with D hard to call. Germline assignment: CDR1 LNHNV and CDR2 YYDKDF (reference sequence). V was cut by 1 base and J by 5 bases, with 6 bases left in between. The CDR3 has 13 amino acids. CDR3 residues: CATSRVINNEQFF. In DNA form, the CDR3 reads TGTGCCACCAGCAGAGTAATCAACAATGAGCAGTTCTTC.

The chain carries TRBV4-1 and TRBJ2-5; D not certain. The V end lost 2 bases, the J end lost 3 bases, and 7 bases lay between the germline ends. The germline V gene has CDR1 MGHRA and CDR2 YSYEKL. The CDR3 sequence is 13 residues long. The CDR3, as DNA: TGCGCCAGCAGCCAACCTACGGAAGAGACCCAGTACTTC. Amino acid sequence: CASSQPTEETQYF.